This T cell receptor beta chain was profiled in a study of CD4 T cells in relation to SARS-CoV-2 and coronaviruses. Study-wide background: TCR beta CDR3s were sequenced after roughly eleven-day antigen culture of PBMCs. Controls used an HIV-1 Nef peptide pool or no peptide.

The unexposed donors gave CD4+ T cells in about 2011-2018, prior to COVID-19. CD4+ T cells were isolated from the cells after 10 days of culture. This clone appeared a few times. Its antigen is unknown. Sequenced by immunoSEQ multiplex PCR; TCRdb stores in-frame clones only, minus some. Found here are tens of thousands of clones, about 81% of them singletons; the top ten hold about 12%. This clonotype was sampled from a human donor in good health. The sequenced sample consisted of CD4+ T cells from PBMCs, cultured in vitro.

The CDR3 DNA sequence: TGCGCCAGCAGCTTCGTAAGGGAGGGTGGCTACACCTTC. Amino acids: CASSFVREGGYTF. V usage is TRBV5-1 and J usage is TRBJ1-2, with D unresolved. The germline V gene has CDR1 SGHRS and CDR2 YFSETQ. V lost 2 bases and J lost 7, with 12 bases in between. This CDR3 is 13 amino acids long.